The next 27 T cell receptor beta chains were all read from a single sample in a study of T cell changes during pregnancy in multiple sclerosis. Assay: immunoSEQ multiplex PCR; the TCRdb copy retains only in-frame clones and omits some. Among 70,000 to 95,000 clones listed, approximately 90% were seen once. Here the sequenced sample was peripheral blood, taken in the second trimester of pregnancy. The receptors originated from a female donor in good health, enrolled as a control in a pregnancy study.

This chain joins TRBV7-9 and TRBJ2-1; 8 bases match TRBD2. The CDR3 sequence is 12 residues long. CDR1 is SEHNR, CDR2 FQNEAQ, per germline (reference sequence). Unmatched junction bases numbered 2, after V lost 6 bases and J lost 7 bases. The CDR3 DNA sequence: TGTGCCAGCAGAACGGGGGGGAATGAGCAGTTCTTC. It yields the protein CASRTGGNEQFF. The complete variable domain, with remaining parts taken from reference TRBV7-9 and TRBJ2-1, reads DTGVSQNPRHKITKRGQNVTFRCDPISEHNRLYWYRQTLGQGPEFLTYFQNEAQLEKSRLLSDRFSAERPKGSFSTLEIQRTEQGDSAMYLCASRTGGNEQFFGPGTRLTVL.

The rearrangement links TRBV10-3 to TRBJ1-2; perhaps TRBD1 as D (6 bases). Germline CDR1 and CDR2: ENHRY and SYGVKD. CDR3 length: 13 residues. V gave up 2 bases and J gave up 4 bases, with 8 bases separating them. The chain's CDR3 is CAISEGQTYGYTF. CDR3 DNA: TGTGCCATCAGTGAGGGACAGACCTATGGCTACACCTTC.

The V gene is TRBV25-1, the J gene TRBJ1-4; 7 bases match TRBD1. The CDR3 length is 15 residues. V gave up 8 bases and J gave up 4 bases; unmatched junction bases: 10. The V gene's germline CDR1 is MGHDK and CDR2 SYGVNS. The CDR3 region is CASRDTGTVNEKLFF. DNA for the CDR3: TGTGCCAGCCGCGATACCGGGACAGTTAATGAAAAACTGTTTTTT.

This clone was seen only a few times. This chain links TRBV9 with TRBJ1-1; D not resolved. The CDR3 has 13 residues. In germline, CDR1 is SGDLS, CDR2 YYNGEE. V was shortened by 4 bases and J by 2 bases, with 9 bases between the two germline ends. The CDR3 loop reads CASSLTGNTEAFF. In DNA, the CDR3 is TGTGCCAGCAGCCTGACGGGAAACACTGAAGCTTTCTTT.

The chain joins TRBV18 to TRBJ1-4, with D possibly being TRBD1 (5 bases). Germline lookup yields CDR1 KGHSH and CDR2 LQKENI. V lost 3 bases and J lost 5, with 16 bases in between. CDR3 length: 16 residues. The CDR3, as DNA: TGTGCCAGCTCACCGGGGTGGAACGGGGGAAATGAAAAACTGTTTTTT. It yields the protein CASSPGWNGGNEKLFF.

The chain employs TRBV18 and TRBJ1-1; a weak D match, TRBD1 (5 bases). The V gene's germline CDR1 is KGHSH and CDR2 LQKENI. Trimming shortened V by 5 bases and J by 3 bases, and 19 bases separated the two germline ends. The CDR3 sequence is 16 residues long. This CDR3 is CASSSRGVTHHTEAFF. The DNA for the CDR3 is TGTGCCAGCTCATCTCGGGGGGTGACGCACCACACTGAAGCTTTCTTT.

The rearrangement uses TRBV2 and TRBJ2-5; 8 nucleotides align to TRBD1. The CDR3 consists of 13 residues. V trimming: 5 bases; J trimming: 6 bases; junction bases outside the gene matches: 5. Germline assignment: CDR1 SNHLY and CDR2 FYNNEI. The DNA for the CDR3 is TGTGCCAGCAGTTTGGACAGGGCAAAGACCCAGTACTTC. This translates into CASSLDRAKTQYF.

The V and J genes are TRBV10-3 and TRBJ1-4; tentatively, D is TRBD1 (6 bases). This CDR3 is 15 amino acids long. Per the germline V gene, CDR1 is ENHRY and CDR2 is SYGVKD. Trimming shortened V by 5 bases and J by 10 bases, and 20 bases separated the two germline ends. The CDR3 is CAISPDDRSRGKLFF. The CDR3 DNA sequence: TGTGCCATCAGTCCAGATGACAGGAGTAGAGGAAAACTGTTTTTT.

The chain recombines TRBV29-1 with TRBJ2-5; D is ambiguous. The CDR3 consists of 12 residues. Germline V gene lookup returns CDR1 SQVTM and CDR2 ANQGSEA. V dropped 2 bases and J dropped 5 bases, with 9 bases sitting between them. CDR3 residues: CSVEKSGETQYF. The CDR3 nucleotides are TGCAGCGTTGAAAAGTCCGGGGAGACCCAGTACTTC.

This sequence joins TRBV7-3 and TRBJ1-6; D is ambiguous. The length of the CDR3 is 12 residues. V was pared by 4 bases and J by 5 bases, with 3 bases between. Germline V lookup: CDR1 SGHTA, CDR2 FQGTGA. CDR3 nucleotides: TGTGCCAGCAGCTCAGATAATTCACCCCTCCACTTT. Translating it yields CASSSDNSPLHF.

The rearrangement uses TRBV5-5 and TRBJ2-5; possible D gene TRBD1, 6 bases. Trimming removed 0 bases at V and 4 bases at J, with 10 bases between. This CDR3 is built from 14 residues. Germline CDR1 and CDR2: SGHKS and YYEKEE (reference sequence). For the CDR3, the DNA is TGTGCCAGCAGCTTGGTGCCAGGGGTAGAGACCCAGTACTTC. Amino acids: CASSLVPGVETQYF.

The V call is TRBV6-1, the J call TRBJ2-6; D uncertain. The CDR3 covers 15 residues. Per germline, CDR1 MNHNS and CDR2 SASEGT. V was trimmed by 3 bases and J by 0 bases, leaving 6 bases between them. For the CDR3, the DNA is TGTGCCAGCAGTGATAGAGCCTCTGGGGCCAACGTCCTGACTTTC. It specifies CASSDRASGANVLTF.

V usage is TRBV5-5 and J usage is TRBJ2-3, with 8 bases lining up with TRBD2. Trimming cost V 0 bases and J 3 bases; bases outside gene matches: 3. Germline assignment: CDR1 SGHKS and CDR2 YYEKEE (reference sequence). The CDR3 runs 15 residues. Here the CDR3 DNA reads TGTGCCAGCAGCTTGGGCGGGGGGACAACAGATACGCAGTATTTT. Its translation is CASSLGGGTTDTQYF.

The chain joins TRBV4-1 to TRBJ2-1, with D tentatively TRBD2 (6 bases). V shed 0 bases and J shed 4 bases, with 16 bases lying between them. The germline V gene has CDR1 MGHRA and CDR2 YSYEKL. The length of the CDR3 is 17 residues. The CDR3 loop reads CASSQDFGDWNYNEQFF. CDR3 DNA sequence: TGCGCCAGCAGCCAAGATTTCGGGGACTGGAATTACAATGAGCAGTTCTTC.

Of note for this clone: A read error may produce the germline difference seen at one junction end. The chain joins TRBV5-6 to TRBJ2-1; 8 positions agree with TRBD1. Germline values: CDR1 SGHDT, CDR2 YYEEEE. The length of the CDR3 is 16 residues. The CDR3 is CASSLDLYAEDRVGIF. The CDR3 DNA reads as TGTGCCAGCAGCTTGGACCTGTACGCCGAGGACAGGGTAGGAATCTTC.

The V call is TRBV5-6, the J call TRBJ1-4; D is unresolved. The CDR3 loop spans 15 amino acids. Between the trimmed V and J ends, which lost 2 bases and 3 bases, there was a span of 11 bases. Germline assignment: CDR1 SGHDT and CDR2 YYEEEE. CDR3 protein: CASSFVRDPNEKLFF. The CDR3 DNA follows: TGTGCCAGCAGCTTCGTTCGGGATCCTAATGAAAAACTGTTTTTT.

V usage is TRBV9 and J usage is TRBJ2-3; D perhaps matches TRBD1 (6 bases). The CDR3 extends over 17 amino acids. V was pared by 1 base and J by 0 bases, with 15 bases between. Per germline, CDR1 SGDLS and CDR2 YYNGEE. CDR3 loop: CASSVYLGHSSTDTQYF. The CDR3 nucleotides are TGTGCCAGCAGCGTATATTTGGGACACTCAAGCACAGATACGCAGTATTTT.

The gene calls are TRBV20-1 and TRBJ1-2, with D perhaps matching TRBD1 (5 bases). CDR3 length equals 11 residues. With 5 bases removed from V and 4 bases from J, the gap between germline ends came to 8 bases. Germline V gene lookup returns CDR1 DFQATT and CDR2 SNEGSKA (reference sequence). The CDR3 reads CSARTSYGYTF. The CDR3 DNA reads TGCAGTGCTCGGACAAGCTATGGCTACACCTTC.

The chain links TRBV11-2 to TRBJ1-2, with TRBD1 matching 9 bases. The CDR3 sequence is 15 residues long. CDR1 and CDR2 from the germline V gene are SGHAT and FQNNGV. V lost 1 base to trimming and J lost 7 bases; unmatched junction nucleotides: 7. The CDR3 spells CASSLAGTGKRGYTF. The DNA of the CDR3 is TGTGCCAGCAGCTTAGCAGGGACAGGGAAACGTGGCTACACCTTC.

This chain uses TRBV7-2 with TRBJ2-1; TRBD2 might be the D (7 bases). The germline V gene encodes CDR1 SGHTA and CDR2 FQGNSA. This CDR3 is built from 16 residues. The ends were cut back, 5 bases at V and 10 bases at J, with 24 bases in the middle. CDR3 sequence (DNA): TGTGCCAGCAGCGCCCGAGGGGGGGGGCTCTTCGGAGAGCAGTTCTTC. Translating it yields CASSARGGGLFGEQFF.

The V call is TRBV10-3, the J call TRBJ2-7, with 7 bases aligning to TRBD1. Germline CDR1 ENHRY, CDR2 SYGVKD. With V trimmed by 8 bases and J by 8 bases, 12 bases remained unmatched. There are 13 residues in the CDR3. The CDR3 bases are TGTGCCATCGGGGAGACAGGGAGAGGAAAGCAGTACTTC. Translation: CAIGETGRGKQYF.

V gene TRBV28 combines with J gene TRBJ1-5, with D maybe TRBD1 (5 bases). The CDR3 is 15 residues long. V lost 2 bases and J 7 bases, leaving 15 bases between the germline ends. CDR1 MDHEN and CDR2 SYDVKM come from the germline V gene. The CDR3 reads CASSLSGSGFQPQHF. The CDR3 coding sequence is TGTGCCAGCAGTTTAAGCGGGTCAGGGTTCCAGCCCCAGCATTTT.

V is TRBV27 and J is TRBJ1-1; tentative D call: TRBD1 (5 bases). Per germline, CDR1 MNHEY and CDR2 SMNVEV (reference sequence). The CDR3 extends over 13 amino acids. Between the trimmed V and J ends, which lost 1 base and 7 bases, there was a span of 10 bases. CDR3 DNA: TGTGCCAGCAGTTTATTTGGGGGGGGTGAAGCTTTCTTT. Translation: CASSLFGGGEAFF.

This chain connects TRBV30 to TRBJ1-2; 7 bases map to TRBD1. CDR3 length equals 12 residues. Germline-derived CDR1 and CDR2 are GTSNPN and SVGIG (reference sequence). V trimming: 1 base; J trimming: 8 bases; junction bases outside the gene matches: 4. The CDR3 loop is CAWSEGAEGYTF. The CDR3 nucleotides read TGTGCCTGGAGTGAGGGGGCAGAGGGCTACACCTTC.

This clone appeared a single time. The genes are TRBV11-2 and TRBJ1-2; no clear D. Germline lookup yields CDR1 SGHAT and CDR2 FQNNGV. The length of the CDR3 is 15 residues. Trimming cost V 3 bases and J 0 bases, with 11 bases left between them. CDR3 amino acids: CASSLNQGANYGYTF. The CDR3 nucleotides are TGTGCCAGCAGCTTGAACCAAGGAGCTAACTATGGCTACACCTTC. The full variable domain, completed using reference TRBV11-2 and TRBJ1-2, is EAGVAQSPRYKIIEKRQSVAFWCNPISGHATLYWYQQILGQGPKLLIQFQNNGVVDDSQLPKDRFSAERLKGVDSTLKIQPAKLEDSAVYLCASSLNQGANYGYTFGSGTRLTVV.

The rearrangement uses TRBV9 and TRBJ2-5; TRBD1 might be the D (6 bases). CDR1 and CDR2 (germline): SGDLS, YYNGEE. The CDR3 contains 15 residues. Between the trimmed V and J ends, which lost 0 bases and 3 bases, there was a span of 12 bases. The CDR3 sequence: CASSVGGQLKETQYF. CDR3 bases: TGTGCCAGCAGCGTAGGGGGGCAGCTAAAAGAGACCCAGTACTTC.

The gene calls are TRBV29-1 and TRBJ1-2, with TRBD1 matching 10 bases. CDR1 and CDR2 (germline): SQVTM, ANQGSEA. The junction had 8 bases not matched to a gene; V was cut back by 6 bases and J by 4 bases. This CDR3 region has 14 residues. The CDR3 DNA reads as TGCAGCGTCCCCCGGACAGGGGGGTCCTATGGCTACACCTTC. Translated: CSVPRTGGSYGYTF.